This T cell receptor beta chain is from a study of blood T cells in healthy people across ages. The CDR3 has 17 amino acids. Germline V CDR1 and CDR2: LGHDT, YNNKEL (reference sequence). J was trimmed by 4 bases and V by 0 bases; bases with no gene match: 9. This clonotype was counted between two and nine times. Alongside a J-beta primer mix, a sample-barcoded 5' primer served in a second PCR lasting about 7 to 12 cycles. Each CDR3 protein is one row after TCRdb ran MiXCR on the 5' RACE reads. The data hold about 670,000 distinct CDR3 sequences, with about 43% observed a single time. The clonotype was recovered from a man older than 75 in good health. The V gene is TRBV3-1, the J gene TRBJ2-1, with 7 bases lining up with TRBD2. Material for sequencing was blood. The DNA of the CDR3 is TGTGCCAGCAGCCAAGAAGGTCTAGCGGCAATTTACAATGAGCAGTTCTTC. It translates to CASSQEGLAAIYNEQFF.